Listed here is a single T cell receptor (beta chain). What it recognizes is unknown. Adults of Caucasian background living in Nashville, Tennessee made up all donors. Using immunoSEQ multiplex PCR, the repertoire was profiled, and TCRdb retains in-frame clones only, with some absent. The profile covers around 2,000,000 clones, with 95% appearing a single time and 0.1% to 0.15% taken by the ten largest. The record originates from a study of shared clonotypes between healthy human individuals. About the research overall: Researchers drew samples from two women and a few men aged 18 to 49. The study's findings and limits: A few donors had 4% to 6.5% of their naive CD4 clonotypes in common. Investigators collected only blood, and repertoires in tissues likely differ.

The CDR3 loop spans 21 amino acids. Per germline, CDR1 SGHRS and CDR2 YFSETQ. With 1 base clipped from V and 1 base from J, the junction kept 15 bases outside the gene matches. This TCR came from a man younger than 30 in good health. The chain carries TRBV5-1 and TRBJ2-3, with 13 bases fitting TRBD2. Sequencing used naive CD4+ T cells sorted from blood. Noted subset: CD45RA+ positively selected. CDR3 amino acids: CASSLRPIGTSGVPGTDTQYF. The DNA for the CDR3 is TGCGCCAGCAGCTTGCGTCCTATAGGGACTAGCGGGGTCCCTGGCACAGATACGCAGTATTTT.